The 10 T cell receptor beta chains below all came from one sample that was sequenced in a study of T cell responses to AZD1222 COVID-19 vaccine (dated by TCRdb to 2020 to 2023). The library was obtained by the immunoSEQ multiplex PCR assay. TCRdb took this table from immuneACCESS and kept in-frame rearrangements with V and J called. Such tables lack part of the clones; where checked against another copy, unresolved V genes explain under half of the gap, and the rest is unexplained. In all, the sample holds 100,000 to 150,000 clones, and approximately 90% of those were seen once. The top ten hold over 8.5% of the sample. In the paper's terms, the time point label means: baseline before first vaccination. What the treatment or condition label conveys for this sample: meningococcal conjugate vaccine given as trial control. Sequenced material: peripheral blood, taken on day 0 of MenACWY control vaccination. The source is an adult in good health.

This clone turned up a few times. The V and J genes are TRBV2 and TRBJ1-1; 7 nucleotides align to TRBD1. CDR1 and CDR2 (germline): SNHLY, FYNNEI. The CDR3 spans 15 residues. Germline trimming cut 5 bases from V and 7 bases from J; bases unmatched to any gene: 13. CDR3 coding DNA: TGTGCCAGCAGTCTACAAAAACTGACAGGGATTGAAGCTTTCTTT. This gives the protein CASSLQKLTGIEAFF.

The chain uses TRBV4-1 and TRBJ2-5; the match to TRBD2 covers 13 bases. The V gene's germline CDR1 is MGHRA and CDR2 YSYEKL. The CDR3 runs 15 residues. J lost 3 bases, V lost 4 bases, and 2 bases had no gene match. The CDR3 nucleotides read TGCGCCAGCAGCCCTGGGACTAGCGGGAAAGAGACCCAGTACTTC. This codes for CASSPGTSGKETQYF.

The rearrangement joins TRBV7-6 to TRBJ1-5, with D unclear. The CDR3 runs 15 residues. Deletions cut 0 bases from V and 4 bases from J, with 10 bases between. Germline V CDR1 and CDR2: SGHVS, FNYEAQ. The CDR3 is CASSLASGLNQPQHF. CDR3 DNA: TGTGCCAGCAGCTTAGCGTCGGGATTAAATCAGCCCCAGCATTTT.

The CDR3 region is CASSLVPQMRGHNEQFF. The CDR3 nucleotides read TGCGCCAGCAGCTTGGTTCCCCAGATGCGGGGGCATAATGAGCAGTTCTTC. The genes are TRBV5-1 and TRBJ2-1; possibly TRBD2 for D (7 bases). The germline CDR1 and CDR2 sequences are SGHRS and YFSETQ. This CDR3 has 17 residues. V shed 0 bases and J shed 7 bases, with 20 bases lying between them.

This clone appeared a single time. The gene calls are TRBV7-3 and TRBJ2-5; the match to TRBD2 covers 8 bases. The ends lost 5 bases at V and 5 bases at J; junction bases unmatched: 10. Per germline, CDR1 SGHTA and CDR2 FQGTGA. The CDR3 is 15 residues long. The CDR3 region is CASSPGSGSSETQYF. In DNA, the CDR3 is TGTGCCAGCAGCCCTGGGAGCGGGAGTTCGGAGACCCAGTACTTC.

The chain combines TRBV11-3 with TRBJ2-1; 10 bases are shared with TRBD1. There are 14 residues in the CDR3. The trim removed 5 bases at V and 6 bases at J, leaving 4 bases unmatched. In germline, CDR1 is SGHNT, CDR2 YENEEA. The CDR3 DNA reads as TGTGCCAGCAGCCCAAGGACAGGGGGCAATGAGCAGTTCTTC. Its protein is CASSPRTGGNEQFF.

The chain joins TRBV7-9 to TRBJ2-7; TRBD1 or TRBD2 may be the D gene (6 bases each). V lost 4 bases to trimming and J lost 0 bases, with 16 bases between them. The CDR3 spans 16 residues. Germline CDR1 reads SEHNR; CDR2 reads FQNEAQ (reference sequence). CDR3 DNA sequence: TGTGCCAGCAGCTCACCTCGGGGGCTTGCCTCCTACGAGCAGTACTTC. This codes for CASSSPRGLASYEQYF.

V is TRBV9 and J is TRBJ1-2; 9 bases align to TRBD1. Germline trimming cut 0 bases from V and 3 bases from J; bases unmatched to any gene: 3. Germline CDR1 reads SGDLS; CDR2 reads YYNGEE. The CDR3 consists of 15 residues. CDR3 protein: CASSVATGGYYGYTF. In DNA, the CDR3 is TGTGCCAGCAGCGTAGCGACAGGGGGTTACTATGGCTACACCTTC.

V is TRBV7-2 and J is TRBJ2-7, with TRBD1 as a possible D gene (6 bases). V lost 3 bases, J lost 0 bases, and 15 bases lay in between. The germline CDR1 and CDR2 sequences are SGHTA and FQGNSA. This CDR3 has 16 amino acids. The CDR3 loop reads CASSLGAGLASYEQYF. The DNA for the CDR3 is TGTGCCAGCAGCTTGGGGGCAGGCCTTGCCTCCTACGAGCAGTACTTC.

The chain couples TRBV13 to TRBJ2-7, with 11 nucleotides matching TRBD2. Trimming at V came to 0 bases and at J to 6 bases, leaving 4 bases not matched to a gene. The CDR3 sequence is 15 residues long. Per germline, CDR1 PRHDT and CDR2 FYEKMQ (reference sequence). The CDR3 sequence: CASSLGTSGIGEQYF. The CDR3 DNA reads TGTGCCAGCAGCTTAGGGACTAGCGGGATAGGCGAGCAGTACTTC.